This T cell receptor beta chain emerged from a study of cytomegalovirus exposure and HLA in healthy donors. Study conclusions and caveats: Sequence variants that were highly shared formed a cluster that was likely a sequencing artifact. It emerged from a later analysis that several of the most significant clusters appeared to be linked to common viral pathogens.

The PCR employed 60 Vbeta primers together with 13 Jbeta primers. Profiling relied on immunoSEQ multiplex PCR, and the TCRdb table lists in-frame clones only, not all of them. The repertoire holds about 120,000 clones, with 80% as singletons. This CDR3 has 18 amino acids. Germline values: CDR1 MNHNS, CDR2 SASEGT. Trimming removed 3 bases from V and 0 bases from J; junction bases left unmatched: 11. Though probably carrying unrecorded immune exposures, donors were nominally healthy at sampling. As concerns this clone: Its antigen is not known.

The receptor was isolated from a female donor in good health and CMV-seronegative. Input material: PBMCs. The chain has TRBV6-1 and TRBJ2-1; 7 bases align to TRBD2. Here the CDR3 reads CASSERRLAYSSYNEQFF. DNA of the CDR3: TGTGCCAGCAGTGAGAGGAGACTAGCCTATAGCTCCTACAATGAGCAGTTCTTC.